The rows below give T cell receptor beta chains drawn from one sample of a study of PD-1 blockade in classical Hodgkin lymphoma. The protocol was immunoSEQ multiplex PCR, while the TCRdb copy is restricted to in-frame clones and leaves out a portion. This repertoire shows roughly 5,700 clones, roughly four fifths found once; its top ten account for about a tenth. The material sequenced was CD8+ T cells from blood, taken at baseline. All receptors come from a human donor with classical Hodgkin lymphoma. CDR3s include the opening cysteine and the closing phenylalanine or tryptophan. Fields, in order: V gene, J gene, D gene, clone size, CDR3 protein, CDR3 DNA. A D gene is named only where the DNA matches it firmly. Size tells how often a clone was seen (once, few, many) or the class of an expanded clone, and some rows leave it out.

>TRBV27|TRBJ2-5|TRBD2|NA
CASSPRTSSGQETQYF
TGTGCCAGCAGTCCCCGGACTAGCAGTGGCCAAGAGACCCAGTACTTC
>TRBV16|TRBJ1-2|NA|NA
CASSQALRGTNYGYTF
TGTGCCAGCAGCCAAGCGCTCCGGGGCACTAACTATGGCTACACCTTC
>TRBV6-5|TRBJ1-2|NA|NA
CASSGTPNYGYTF
TGTGCCAGTTCCGGGACACCTAACTATGGCTACACCTTC
>TRBV10-2|TRBJ2-7|TRBD2|few
CASSIIGLADYEQYF
TGCGCCAGTTCAATTATCGGGCTAGCGGATTACGAGCAGTACTTC
>TRBV4-1|TRBJ2-7|NA|NA
CASSQESGLAYEQYF
TGCGCCAGCAGCCAAGAGTCCGGCCTGGCCTACGAGCAGTACTTC
>TRBV2|TRBJ2-5|TRBD2|once
CASSEEGLAGGIQETQYF
TGTGCCAGCAGTGAAGAGGGACTAGCGGGGGGGATCCAAGAGACCCAGTACTTC
>TRBV7-2|TRBJ2-7|NA|NA
CASSLATSGLAPFSYEQYF
TGTGCCAGCAGCTTAGCGACCTCTGGGCTAGCCCCATTCTCCTACGAGCAGTACTTC
>TRBV28|TRBJ1-6|NA|NA
CASSPQGPSSSYNSPLHF
TGTGCCAGCAGCCCACAGGGACCGTCGAGCTCCTATAATTCACCCCTCCACTTT
>TRBV6-5|TRBJ1-6|NA|NA
CASSYGEGGPNSPLHF
TGTGCCAGCAGTTACGGGGAGGGAGGTCCTAATTCACCCCTCCACTTT
>TRBV7-9|TRBJ1-4|NA|NA
CASSSGYPEKLFF
TGTGCCAGCAGCTCGGGATATCCGGAAAAACTGTTTTTT
>TRBV13|TRBJ2-2|NA|NA
CASNEGPSGELFF
TGTGCCAGCAATGAAGGTCCATCCGGGGAGCTGTTTTTT
>TRBV9|TRBJ1-2|NA|NA
CASSVERDGHNYGYTF
TGTGCCAGCAGCGTAGAGCGGGACGGGCATAACTATGGCTACACCTTC
>TRBV2|TRBJ2-1|TRBD1|NA
CASSEDFETGVLNEQFF
TGTGCCAGCAGTGAGGATTTTGAGACAGGGGTATTAAATGAGCAGTTCTTC
>TRBV7-6|TRBJ2-2|TRBD2|NA
CASSRIPSGGGNTGELFF
TGTGCCAGCAGCCGAATACCTAGCGGGGGGGGAAACACCGGGGAGCTGTTTTTT
>TRBV28|TRBJ2-7|NA|large
CASSFFGNSYEQYF
TGTGCCAGCAGTTTTTTTGGGAACTCCTACGAGCAGTACTTC
>TRBV10-3|TRBJ2-1|NA|NA
CAIGGGVEQFF
TGTGCCATCGGAGGCGGAGTTGAGCAGTTCTTC
>TRBV29-1|TRBJ2-7|TRBD1|NA
CSVELRQGTSEQYF
TGCAGCGTTGAATTGAGACAGGGTACCTCCGAGCAGTACTTC
>TRBV6-5|TRBJ1-1|NA|few
CASSYYGNRPNTEAFF
TGTGCCAGCAGTTACTATGGTAACAGACCGAACACTGAAGCTTTCTTT